This T cell receptor beta chain was recovered during a study of cytotoxic CD8 clonotypes in ibrutinib-treated CLL (dated by TCRdb to 2020 to 2022). General notes on the study: The cohort had eleven to twelve relapsed/refractory and around 15 treatment-naive patients; fewer than 18 were IGHV unmutated. Partial responses were observed in about 24 patients and complete responses in 2; after a median follow-up of 68 months, remission was maintained in some 14 patients and progression was observed in approximately 12. The response samples were drawn at a median of roughly twelve months into treatment, with a range of about 6 to 36 months. Samples averaged approximately 260,000 productive templates and tens of thousands of productive rearrangements. Of the roughly 86 people in the trial, roughly 27 had longitudinal samples available. Cryopreserved peripheral blood mononuclear cells were collected before treatment, at response, and at either disease progression or sustained remission. Every sample from remission and from progressive disease was obtained while the patients were still on ibrutinib. Overall study outcomes, separate from this receptor: Sampling times were not matched between sustained-remission and progressing patients, and lymph node repertoires were not studied. At ibrutinib response clonality went up, during sustained remission it held steady, and at progression it dropped back toward baseline. Baseline clonality exceeded that of age-matched healthy donors and correlated strongly with circulating CD8+ T-cell counts. Public clonotypes were rare and either shrank or stayed stable during treatment, and the rise in clonality at ibrutinib response reflected expansion of private clonotypes.

What this sample's time point label stands for: 12 months on ibrutinib. For TCR beta library preparation, approximately 2.2 micrograms of genomic DNA were isolated from cryopreserved PBMCs. Longitudinal blood samples from CLL patients on ibrutinib monotherapy were analyzed using high-throughput TCR beta sequencing. Patients were enrolled in a phase 2 open-label single-center ibrutinib monotherapy trial. Measured from the cysteine to the phenylalanine, the CDR3 is 14 residues long. Only CDR3 DNA remains: 42 bases, in frame from the first base. V and J are trimmed by 0 bases and 8 bases, and the gene matches miss 4 bases of the junction. CDR1 and CDR2 (MNHEY, SVGAGI) derive from the germline V gene. Each clonotype received, on average, 10x coverage in deep resolution sequencing performed on a MiSeq, where the target depth lay between 1 in 1 million and 1 in 200,000 T cells. The immunoSEQ hsTCRB Kit was used to generate the TCR beta libraries. The authors processed their data as follows. ImmunoSEQ Data Assistant and ImmunoSEQ Analyzer were used for data analysis, and V, D and J genes were assigned according to IMGT definitions. Clonality, which ranges from 0 to 1, was calculated as one minus the normalized Shannon entropy of productive rearrangement frequencies. Public clonotype analysis was restricted to overrepresented clonotypes comprising at least 0.05% of each patient's repertoire. Some 12 age-matched healthy donor repertoires from immuneACCESS served as clonality controls. The source is immuneACCESS, and TCRdb retained only in-frame sequences with V and J called. Part of the clones is not carried over; for the studies checked, unresolved V genes explain less than half of this, and the remainder is unexplained. That table supplies the V and J calls and clone size; D and trimming were determined from the DNA. The sample table shows approximately 140,000 clones, and 60% to 80% are seen once. The top ten constitute around a quarter of the sample.

This clone was seen a handful of times. Its antigen is currently not known. No much larger clonotype is one base removed from it; base qualities were not supplied. The receptor was derived from a human donor with chronic lymphocytic leukemia. The chain was built from TRBV6-5 and TRBJ1-2; the junction holds 9 bases that match TRBD1. This specimen was PBMCs, taken after 12 months of ibrutinib treatment. This receptor carries the CDR3 CASSYSNRGRGYTF. At the DNA level, the sequence is TGTGCCAGCAGTTACTCGAACAGGGGGCGCGGCTACACCTTC.